One sample yielded the 6 T cell receptor beta chains listed below, sequenced in a study of blood T cells in healthy people across ages. Combining a sample-barcoded 5' primer with a J-beta primer mix, a second PCR ran for 7 to 11 cycles. TCRdb re-analysed the 5' RACE reads in MiXCR, keeping a single row per CDR3 protein. The table shows around 400,000 distinct CDR3 sequences, with about 49% occurring only once. The sample consisted of blood. These receptors all stem from a man aged 55 to 69 in good health.

The chain uses TRBV5-1 and TRBJ2-7; 9 bases line up with TRBD2. The CDR3 sequence is 14 residues long. From germline, CDR1 is SGHRS and CDR2 YFSETQ. V shed 6 bases, J shed 3 bases, and the junction held 7 bases outside the gene matches. CDR3 in DNA: TGCGCCAGCACCTCCGGGACTAGCTACTACGAGCAGTACTTC. Protein product: CASTSGTSYYEQYF.

This chain connects TRBV7-9 to TRBJ2-1; 11 bases are shared with TRBD2. Germline CDR1 reads SEHNR; CDR2 reads FQNEAQ (reference sequence). V lost 5 bases to trimming and J lost 5 bases; unmatched junction nucleotides: 8. There are 16 residues in the CDR3. Here the CDR3 DNA reads TGTGCCAGCAGCCCGATCGGGACTAGCGGAAACAATGAGCAGTTCTTC. Translating gives CASSPIGTSGNNEQFF.

This chain links TRBV29-1 with TRBJ2-5; weak D call: TRBD1 (5 bases). Germline loops: CDR1 SQVTM, CDR2 ANQGSEA. Trimming stripped 3 bases from V and 4 bases from J, with 15 bases between. This CDR3 has 14 residues. CDR3 sequence: CSVEALGRGETQYF. CDR3 DNA sequence: TGCAGCGTTGAGGCCCTGGGGCGTGGAGAGACCCAGTACTTC.

The gene calls are TRBV12-5 and TRBJ1-5, with 11 bases aligning to TRBD1. The CDR3 is made up of 16 amino acids. V shed 5 bases and J 2 bases; nucleotides not matched to a gene: 5. Germline V gene sequence: CDR1 LGHNT, CDR2 FRNRAP. The CDR3 loop is CASGTRTGGRNQPQHF. The CDR3 nucleotides are TGTGCTAGTGGTACACGGACAGGGGGCCGCAATCAGCCCCAGCATTTT.

The rearrangement joins TRBV20-1 to TRBJ2-3, with D tentatively TRBD2 (5 bases). CDR1 is DFQATT, CDR2 SNEGSKA, per germline (reference sequence). The length of the CDR3 is 14 residues. V lost 1 base, J lost 6 bases, and 14 bases lay in between. In nucleotides, the CDR3 is TGCAGTGCTAGAGCACTAGGGTCGGGGGATACGCAGTATTTT. Encoded protein: CSARALGSGDTQYF.

The chain combines TRBV5-1 with TRBJ2-5, with 9 bases matching TRBD1. V lost 8 bases to trimming and J lost 7 bases; unmatched junction nucleotides: 9. The CDR3 contains 13 residues. CDR1 is SGHRS and CDR2 is YFSETQ in the germline V gene. Here the CDR3 DNA reads TGCGCCAGTAGAAACCCGGGACAGGGGACCCAGTACTTC. Amino acid sequence: CASRNPGQGTQYF.